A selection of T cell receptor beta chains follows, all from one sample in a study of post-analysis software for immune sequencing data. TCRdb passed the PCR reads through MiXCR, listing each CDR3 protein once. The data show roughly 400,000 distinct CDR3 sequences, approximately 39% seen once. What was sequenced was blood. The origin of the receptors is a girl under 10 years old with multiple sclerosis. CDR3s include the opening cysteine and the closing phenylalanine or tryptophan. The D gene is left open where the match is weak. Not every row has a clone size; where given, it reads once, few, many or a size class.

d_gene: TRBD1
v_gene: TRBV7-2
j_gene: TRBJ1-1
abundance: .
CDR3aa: CASSPRTGGNTEAFF
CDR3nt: TGTGCCAGCAGCCCCCGGACAGGGGGCAACACTGAAGCTTTCTTT

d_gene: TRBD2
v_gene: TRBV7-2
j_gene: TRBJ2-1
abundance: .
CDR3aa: CASSLGLAGGDEQFF
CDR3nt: TGTGCCAGCAGCTTAGGACTAGCGGGAGGGGATGAGCAGTTCTTC

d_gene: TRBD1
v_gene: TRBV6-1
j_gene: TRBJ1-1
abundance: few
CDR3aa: CASSKHRDRGFKNTEAFF
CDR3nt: TGTGCCAGCAGCAAACACCGGGACAGGGGCTTTAAGAACACTGAAGCTTTCTTT

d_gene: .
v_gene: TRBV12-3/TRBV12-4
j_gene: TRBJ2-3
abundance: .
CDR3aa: CASRWEDTQYF
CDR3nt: TGTGCCAGCAGGTGGGAGGATACGCAGTATTTT

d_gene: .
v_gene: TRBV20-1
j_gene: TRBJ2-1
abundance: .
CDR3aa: CSARKGLAAYEQFF
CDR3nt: TGCAGTGCTAGGAAGGGGCTAGCTGCCTATGAGCAGTTCTTC

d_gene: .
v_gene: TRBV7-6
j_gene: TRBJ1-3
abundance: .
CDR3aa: CASSSASSGNTIYF
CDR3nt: TGTGCCAGCAGCTCAGCGAGCTCTGGAAACACCATATATTTT

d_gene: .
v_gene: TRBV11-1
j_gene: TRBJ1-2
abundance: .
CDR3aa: CASSSPDRGAWDYGYTF
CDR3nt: TGTGCCAGCAGCTCGCCCGACCGGGGGGCTTGGGACTATGGCTACACCTTC

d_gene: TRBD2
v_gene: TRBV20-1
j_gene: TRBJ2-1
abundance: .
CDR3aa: CSARGYGSSGGGRNEQFF
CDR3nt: TGCAGTGCTAGAGGTTATGGGTCTAGCGGGGGGGGAAGGAATGAGCAGTTCTTC

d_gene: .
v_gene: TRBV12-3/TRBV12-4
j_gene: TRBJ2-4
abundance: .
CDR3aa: CAGSPPTKNIQYF
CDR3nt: TGTGCCGGCAGCCCACCCACCAAAAACATTCAGTACTTC

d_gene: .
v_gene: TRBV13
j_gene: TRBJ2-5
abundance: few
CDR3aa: CASSFRLEETQYF
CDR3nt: TGTGCCAGCAGCTTCAGACTAGAAGAGACCCAGTACTTC

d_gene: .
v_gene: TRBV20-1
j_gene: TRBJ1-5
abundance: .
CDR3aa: CSARQTWDGFSNQPQHF
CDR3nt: TGCAGTGCTAGACAAACTTGGGACGGATTTAGCAATCAGCCCCAGCATTTT

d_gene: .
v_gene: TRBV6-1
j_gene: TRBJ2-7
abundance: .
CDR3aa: CASKLPGQTAGQYF
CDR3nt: TGTGCCAGCAAGTTGCCGGGACAAACTGCCGGGCAGTACTTC

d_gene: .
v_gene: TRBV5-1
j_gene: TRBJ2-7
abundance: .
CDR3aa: CASSLAAGQAGTYEQYF
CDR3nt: TGCGCCAGCAGCTTGGCCGCTGGGCAGGCGGGGACCTACGAGCAGTACTTC

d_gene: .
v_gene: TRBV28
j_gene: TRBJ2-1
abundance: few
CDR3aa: CASGGAVGWLGGSYNEQFF
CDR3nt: TGTGCCAGTGGGGGGGCAGTAGGGTGGCTGGGAGGCTCCTACAATGAGCAGTTCTTC

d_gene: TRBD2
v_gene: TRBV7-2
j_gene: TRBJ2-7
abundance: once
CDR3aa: CASSLGSSGAISYEQYF
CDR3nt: TGTGCCAGCAGCTTAGGGTCTAGCGGGGCGATCTCCTACGAGCAGTACTTC

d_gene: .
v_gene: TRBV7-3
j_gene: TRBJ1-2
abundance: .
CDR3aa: CASSLTPDSATGSYTF
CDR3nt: TGTGCCAGCAGCTTAACCCCAGACAGTGCTACAGGGAGCTACACCTTC

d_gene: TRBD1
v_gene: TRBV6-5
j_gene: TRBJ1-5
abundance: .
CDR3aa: CASSKDRTSNQPQHF
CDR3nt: TGTGCCAGCAGTAAGGACAGGACTAGCAATCAGCCCCAGCATTTT

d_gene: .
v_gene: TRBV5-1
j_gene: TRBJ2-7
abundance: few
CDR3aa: CASSLVPTSSYEQYF
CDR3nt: TGCGCCAGCAGCTTGGTACCGACTAGCTCCTACGAGCAGTACTTC

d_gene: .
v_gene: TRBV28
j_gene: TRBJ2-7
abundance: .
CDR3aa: CASGVAGEQYF
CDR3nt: TGTGCCAGCGGGGTCGCCGGGGAGCAGTACTTC

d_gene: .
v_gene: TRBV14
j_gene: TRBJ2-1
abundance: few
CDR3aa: CASSQDSQGPYNEQFF
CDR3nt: TGTGCCAGCAGCCAAGATTCCCAGGGCCCCTACAATGAGCAGTTCTTC

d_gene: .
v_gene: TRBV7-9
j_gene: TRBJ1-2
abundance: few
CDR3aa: CASSFGGLANYGYTF
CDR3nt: TGTGCCAGCAGCTTTGGGGGATTAGCTAACTATGGCTACACCTTC

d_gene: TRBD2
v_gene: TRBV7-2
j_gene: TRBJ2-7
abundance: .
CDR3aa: CASSFPGSGSPRGTYEQYF
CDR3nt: TGTGCCAGCAGCTTTCCGGGTAGCGGGAGCCCACGTGGAACCTACGAGCAGTACTTC